This record looks at one TCR beta chain sequence and its context. Its antigen is currently not known. Gene names, together with germline sequences, are murine for this receptor. From the germline J gene comes the end of the CDR3, since the read stops 1 residue before it. V and J lose 0 bases and 6 bases, and a span of 15 bases separates them. The CDR3 starts with the cysteine, ends with the phenylalanine, and has 16 residues. The 45 bases shown cover part of the CDR3, and their frame starts at base 1. In the paper's terms, the time point label means: mouse harvest day 14 after allogeneic transplant. Mouse grafts combined 10^7 T-cell-depleted bone marrow cells with 10^6 splenic CD5+ T cells, given via tail vein injection. To model GVHD in mice, a major MHC-mismatch B6 (H2b) into BALB/c (H2d) model was used, and tissues were profiled at day 7 or 14. Mouse tissues and retro-orbital blood were harvested on day 7 or 14 post-transplant using separate sterile tools per animal; livers were flushed beforehand. Before genomic DNA was isolated with the DNeasy Blood & Tissue Kit, mouse tissues were minced with razor blades in buffered saline.

The sample is drawn from a study of tissue T cells after allogeneic stem cell transplantation (dated by TCRdb to between 2021 and 2022). About the study as a whole: The study profiled TCR beta repertoires in many tissues obtained from research autopsies of patients with and without GVHD, and also in mouse models of GVHD. The human arm was conducted as a prospective observational study, and neither blinding nor randomization was performed.

The protocol used for the library was the immunoSEQ multiplex PCR assay. Adaptive Biotechnologies performed TCRbeta CDR3 sequencing at survey depth and reported CDR3 sequences, V/J genes, productive frequency, and template counts. Amplification of TCR beta CDR3 regions was performed from genomic DNA rather than from RNA. Per the original workflow: Pairwise repertoire overlap between tissues was quantified with Jensen-Shannon divergence, where 1 means complete divergence and 0 identical. Tissues were clustered by single-linkage agglomerative hierarchical clustering of pairwise JSD values, and the clustering results were displayed as dendrograms. GLIPH2 was run on all patient samples with simulation_depth 1000, kmer_min_depth 3, cdr3_length_cutoff 8, keeping groups with more than two unique CDR3s. In a standardized tissue-overlap score, Jaccard GLIPH-group overlap across patients was extrapolated to a standard repertoire size of 1000 clones. Associations of diversity with clinical or experimental variables used linear mixed-effect models with tissue fixed effects and individual random effects. This immuneACCESS table, as held by TCRdb, lists in-frame sequences with V and J called but not all clones. Of the missing ones, under half trace to an unresolved V gene in checked studies; the others have no known cause. That table supplies the V and J calls and clone size; D and trimming were determined from the DNA. The sample table lists about 6,000 clones, around 48% of them with a count of one. About 42% of the sample is held by the ten biggest clonotypes.

The research as a whole found: In both patients and mice, T cells from blood and spleen covered only a limited part of the TCR repertoire found in tissues. Within patients, how anatomically similar tissues were was a major factor shaping TCR repertoire composition, regardless of disease or transplant status. Only a few T cell clones appeared in more than one patient, yet motif-based clustering showed tissue-specific repertoire signatures that were shared between patients. Which tissue TCRs were alloreactive or antigen-specific was not determined in the study, and some of the clones might have been host cells that persisted. The patient cohort was small and varied clinically, and sampling depth was recognized as a limitation.

The V and J genes are TRBV21 and TRBJ2-1; the D segment might be TRBD1 or TRBD2, since each matches 6 bases. TRBV21 is placed among ORFs of uncertain function. The sample was gut tissue. This TCR derives from a female BALB/c mouse given C57BL/6 T cells with graft-versus-host disease after an allogeneic hematopoietic cell transplant. The encoded CDR3 is CASSQSVPGAVAEQFF. The covered CDR3 bases are TGTGCTAGCAGTCAATCGGTTCCGGGGGCAGTTGCTGAGCAGTTC.